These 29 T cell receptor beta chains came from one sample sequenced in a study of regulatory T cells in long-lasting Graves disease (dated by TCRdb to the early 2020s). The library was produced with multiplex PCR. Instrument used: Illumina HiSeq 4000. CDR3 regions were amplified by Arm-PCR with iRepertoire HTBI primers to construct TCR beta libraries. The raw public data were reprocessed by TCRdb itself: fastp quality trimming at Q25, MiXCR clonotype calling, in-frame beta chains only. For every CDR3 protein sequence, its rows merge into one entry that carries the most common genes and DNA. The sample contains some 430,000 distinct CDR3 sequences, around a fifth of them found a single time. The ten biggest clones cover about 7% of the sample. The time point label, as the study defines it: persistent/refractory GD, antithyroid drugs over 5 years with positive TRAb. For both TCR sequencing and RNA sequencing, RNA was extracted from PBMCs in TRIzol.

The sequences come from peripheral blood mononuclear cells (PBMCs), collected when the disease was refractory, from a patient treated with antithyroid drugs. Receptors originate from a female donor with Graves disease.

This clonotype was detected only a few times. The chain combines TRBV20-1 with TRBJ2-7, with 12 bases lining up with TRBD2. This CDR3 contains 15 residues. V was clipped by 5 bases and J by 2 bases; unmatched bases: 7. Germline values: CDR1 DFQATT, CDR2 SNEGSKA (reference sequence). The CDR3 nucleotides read TGCAGTGCTCAGAGGACTAGCGGGAATGCCTACGAGCAGTACTTC. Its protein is CSAQRTSGNAYEQYF.

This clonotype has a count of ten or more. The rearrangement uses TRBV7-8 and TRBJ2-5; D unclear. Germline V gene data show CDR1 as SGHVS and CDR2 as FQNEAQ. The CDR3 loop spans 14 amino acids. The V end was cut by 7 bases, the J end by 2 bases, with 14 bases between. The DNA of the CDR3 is TGTGCCAGCATGGGTTTGGTAGGACAAGAGACCCAGTACTTC. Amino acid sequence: CASMGLVGQETQYF.

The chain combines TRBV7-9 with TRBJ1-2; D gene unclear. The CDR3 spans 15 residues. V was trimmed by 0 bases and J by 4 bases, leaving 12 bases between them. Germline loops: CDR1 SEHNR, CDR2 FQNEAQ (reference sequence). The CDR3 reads CASSLAIGQAYGYTF. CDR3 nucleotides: TGTGCCAGCAGCTTAGCTATCGGCCAGGCCTATGGCTACACCTTC.

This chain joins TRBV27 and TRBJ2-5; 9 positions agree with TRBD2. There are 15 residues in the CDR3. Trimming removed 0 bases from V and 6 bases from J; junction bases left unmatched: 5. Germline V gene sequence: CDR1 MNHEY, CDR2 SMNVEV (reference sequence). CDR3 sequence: CASSLSGLAWKTQYF. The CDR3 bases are TGTGCCAGCAGTTTATCGGGACTAGCTTGGAAGACCCAGTACTTC.

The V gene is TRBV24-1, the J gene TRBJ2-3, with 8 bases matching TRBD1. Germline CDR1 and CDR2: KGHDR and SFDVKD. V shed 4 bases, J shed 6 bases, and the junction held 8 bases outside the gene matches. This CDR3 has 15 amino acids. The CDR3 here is CATSDPGQGWDTQYF. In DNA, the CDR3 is TGTGCCACCAGTGACCCCGGACAGGGATGGGATACGCAGTATTTT.

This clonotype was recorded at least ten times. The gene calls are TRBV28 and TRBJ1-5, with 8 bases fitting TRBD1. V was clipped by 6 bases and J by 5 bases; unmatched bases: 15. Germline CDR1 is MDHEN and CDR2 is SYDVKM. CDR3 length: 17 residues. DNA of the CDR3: TGTGCCAGCAGATCCTACAGGGGACAGGTTTTTGATCAGCCCCAGCATTTT. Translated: CASRSYRGQVFDQPQHF.

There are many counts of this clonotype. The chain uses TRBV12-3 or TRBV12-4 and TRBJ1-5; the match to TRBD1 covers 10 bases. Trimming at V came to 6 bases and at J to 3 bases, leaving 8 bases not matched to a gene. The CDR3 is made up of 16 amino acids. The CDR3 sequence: CASRSPGTGVNQPQHF. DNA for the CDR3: TGTGCCAGCAGATCCCCCGGGACAGGGGTCAATCAGCCCCAGCATTTT.

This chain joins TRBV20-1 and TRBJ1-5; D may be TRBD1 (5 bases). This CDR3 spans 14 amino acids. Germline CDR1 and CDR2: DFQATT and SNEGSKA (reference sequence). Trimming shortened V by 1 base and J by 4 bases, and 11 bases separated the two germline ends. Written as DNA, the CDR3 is TGCAGTGCTAGAGCACCCCAGGGAAATCAGCCCCAGCATTTT. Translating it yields CSARAPQGNQPQHF.

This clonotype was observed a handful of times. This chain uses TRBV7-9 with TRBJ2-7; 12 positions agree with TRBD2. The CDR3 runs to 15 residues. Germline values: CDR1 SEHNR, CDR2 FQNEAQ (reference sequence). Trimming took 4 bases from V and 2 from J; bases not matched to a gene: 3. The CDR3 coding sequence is TGTGCCAGCAGCTCGACTAGCGGGAGACCCTACGAGCAGTACTTC. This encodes CASSSTSGRPYEQYF.

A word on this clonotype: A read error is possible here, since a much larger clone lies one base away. Here the CDR3 reads CASSFGDPNTEAFF. CDR3 bases: TGTGCCAGCAGCTTCGGGGACCCGAACACTGAAGCTTTCTTT. The V gene is TRBV11-1, the J gene TRBJ1-1; D might be TRBD1 (5 bases). CDR1 is SGHAT and CDR2 is FQDESV in the germline V gene (reference sequence). The CDR3 spans 14 residues. Trimming took 3 bases from V and 1 from J, leaving 9 bases between them.

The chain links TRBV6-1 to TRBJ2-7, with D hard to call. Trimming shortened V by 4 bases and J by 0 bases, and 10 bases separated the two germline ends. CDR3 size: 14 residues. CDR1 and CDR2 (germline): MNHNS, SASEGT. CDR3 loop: CASSVRLSSYEQYF. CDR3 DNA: TGTGCCAGCAGTGTCCGGTTGAGCTCCTACGAGCAGTACTTC.

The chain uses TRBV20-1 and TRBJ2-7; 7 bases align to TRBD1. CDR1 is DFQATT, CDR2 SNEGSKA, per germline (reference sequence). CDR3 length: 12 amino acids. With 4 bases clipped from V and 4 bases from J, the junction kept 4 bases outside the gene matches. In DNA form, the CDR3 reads TGCAGTGCTAAAAGGGGGCGTTACGAGCAGTACTTC. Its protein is CSAKRGRYEQYF.

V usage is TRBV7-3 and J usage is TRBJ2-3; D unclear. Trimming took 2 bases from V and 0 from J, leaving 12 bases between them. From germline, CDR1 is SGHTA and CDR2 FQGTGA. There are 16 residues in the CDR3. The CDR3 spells CASSLGVGPSTDTQYF. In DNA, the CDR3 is TGTGCCAGCAGCTTAGGCGTAGGCCCCAGCACAGATACGCAGTATTTT.

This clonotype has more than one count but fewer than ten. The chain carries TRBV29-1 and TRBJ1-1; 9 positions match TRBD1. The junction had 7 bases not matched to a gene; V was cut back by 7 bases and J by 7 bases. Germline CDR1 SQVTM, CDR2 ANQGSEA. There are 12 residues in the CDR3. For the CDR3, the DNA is TGCAGCGCCTACGGGACAGGGTATGAAGCTTTCTTT. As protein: CSAYGTGYEAFF.

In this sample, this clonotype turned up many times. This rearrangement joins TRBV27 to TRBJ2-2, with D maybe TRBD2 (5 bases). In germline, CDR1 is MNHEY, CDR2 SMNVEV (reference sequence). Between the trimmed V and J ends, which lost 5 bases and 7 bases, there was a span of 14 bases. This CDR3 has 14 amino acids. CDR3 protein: CASSRRPGDGELFF. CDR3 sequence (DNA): TGTGCCAGCAGTCGCCGACCCGGGGACGGGGAGCTGTTTTTT.

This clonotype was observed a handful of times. DNA for the CDR3: TGTGCCACCAGCAGAGTGTATTGGCAGGAGCTATCCTACGAGCAGTACTTC. Translation: CATSRVYWQELSYEQYF. The V call is TRBV15, the J call TRBJ2-7; D is ambiguous. Trimming stripped 1 base from V and 1 base from J, with 17 bases between. The CDR3 is 17 amino acids. Germline-derived CDR1 and CDR2 are LNHNV and YYDKDF (reference sequence).

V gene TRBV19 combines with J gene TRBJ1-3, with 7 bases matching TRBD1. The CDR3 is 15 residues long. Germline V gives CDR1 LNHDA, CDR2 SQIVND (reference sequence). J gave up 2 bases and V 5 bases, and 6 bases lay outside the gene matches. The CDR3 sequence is CASSQDRTAGNTIYF. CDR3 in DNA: TGTGCCAGTAGTCAGGACAGGACGGCTGGAAACACCATATATTTT.

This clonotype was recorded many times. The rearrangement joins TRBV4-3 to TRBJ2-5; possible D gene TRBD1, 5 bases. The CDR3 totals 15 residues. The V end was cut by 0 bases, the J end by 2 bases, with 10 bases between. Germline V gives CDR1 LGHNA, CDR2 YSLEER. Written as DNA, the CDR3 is TGCGCCAGCAGCCAAGATGGGGCCGTACAAGAGACCCAGTACTTC. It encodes CASSQDGAVQETQYF.

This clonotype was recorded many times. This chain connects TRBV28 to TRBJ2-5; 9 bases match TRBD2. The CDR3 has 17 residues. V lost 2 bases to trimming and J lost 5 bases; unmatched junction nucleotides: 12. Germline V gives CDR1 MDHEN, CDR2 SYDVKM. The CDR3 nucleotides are TGTGCCAGCAGTTTAAACCCCGCGGGGGGGAGTGGGGAGACCCAGTACTTC. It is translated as CASSLNPAGGSGETQYF.

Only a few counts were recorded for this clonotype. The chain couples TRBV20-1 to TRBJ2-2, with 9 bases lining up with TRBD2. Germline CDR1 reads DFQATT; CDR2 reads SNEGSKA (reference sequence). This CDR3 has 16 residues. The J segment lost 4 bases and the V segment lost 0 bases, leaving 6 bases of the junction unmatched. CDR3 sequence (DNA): TGCAGTGCTAGAGATAATTGGCGGGGGGGCACCGGGGAGCTGTTTTTT. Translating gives CSARDNWRGGTGELFF.

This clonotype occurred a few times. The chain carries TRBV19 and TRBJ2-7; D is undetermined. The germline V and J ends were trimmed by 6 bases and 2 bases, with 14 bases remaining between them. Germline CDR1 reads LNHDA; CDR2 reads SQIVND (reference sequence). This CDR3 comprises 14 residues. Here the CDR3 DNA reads TGTGCCAGTAGCCTTAACTACAATGCCTACGAGCAGTACTTC. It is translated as CASSLNYNAYEQYF.

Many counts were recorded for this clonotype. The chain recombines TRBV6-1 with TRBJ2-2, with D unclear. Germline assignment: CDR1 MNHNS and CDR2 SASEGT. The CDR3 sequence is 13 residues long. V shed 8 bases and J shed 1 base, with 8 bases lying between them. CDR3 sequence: CASRVMNTGELFF. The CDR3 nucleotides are TGTGCCAGCCGAGTCATGAACACCGGGGAGCTGTTTTTT.

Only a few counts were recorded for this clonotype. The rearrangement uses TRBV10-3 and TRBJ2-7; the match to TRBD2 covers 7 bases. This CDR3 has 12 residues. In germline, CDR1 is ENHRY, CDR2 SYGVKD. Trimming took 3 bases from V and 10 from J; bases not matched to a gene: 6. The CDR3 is CAISDLGRIQYF. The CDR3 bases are TGTGCCATCAGTGATCTCGGGAGGATACAGTACTTC.

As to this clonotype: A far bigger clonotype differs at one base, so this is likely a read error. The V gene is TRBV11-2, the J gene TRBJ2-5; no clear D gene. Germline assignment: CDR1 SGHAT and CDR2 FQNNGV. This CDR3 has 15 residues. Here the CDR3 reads CASSLGWASQEIQYF. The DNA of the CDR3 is TGTGCCAGCAGCTTAGGGTGGGCGTCGCAAGAGATCCAGTACTTC.

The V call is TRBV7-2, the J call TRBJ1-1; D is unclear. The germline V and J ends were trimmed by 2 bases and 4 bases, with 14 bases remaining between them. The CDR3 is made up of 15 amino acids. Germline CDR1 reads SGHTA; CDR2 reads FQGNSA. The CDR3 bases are TGTGCCAGCAGCTTATTTCCAGGAAAGAGCACTGAAGCTTTCTTT. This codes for CASSLFPGKSTEAFF.

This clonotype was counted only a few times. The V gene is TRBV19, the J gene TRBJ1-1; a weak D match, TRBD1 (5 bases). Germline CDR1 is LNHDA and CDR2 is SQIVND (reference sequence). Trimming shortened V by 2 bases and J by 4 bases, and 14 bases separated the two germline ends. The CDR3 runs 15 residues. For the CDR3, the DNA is TGTGCCAGTAGTATACGACAAAGGGGAGGCACTGAAGCTTTCTTT. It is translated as CASSIRQRGGTEAFF.

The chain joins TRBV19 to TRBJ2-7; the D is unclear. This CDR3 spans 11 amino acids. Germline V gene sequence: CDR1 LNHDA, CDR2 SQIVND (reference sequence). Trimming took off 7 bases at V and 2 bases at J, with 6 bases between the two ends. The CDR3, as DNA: TGTGCCAGTAATAGAACCTACGAGCAGTACTTC. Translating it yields CASNRTYEQYF. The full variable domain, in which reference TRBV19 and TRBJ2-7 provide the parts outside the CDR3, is DGGITQSPKYLFRKEGQNVTLSCEQNLNHDAMYWYRQDPGQGLRLIYYSQIVNDFQKGDIAEGYSVSREKKESFPLTVTSAQKNPTAFYLCASNRTYEQYFGPGTRLTVT.

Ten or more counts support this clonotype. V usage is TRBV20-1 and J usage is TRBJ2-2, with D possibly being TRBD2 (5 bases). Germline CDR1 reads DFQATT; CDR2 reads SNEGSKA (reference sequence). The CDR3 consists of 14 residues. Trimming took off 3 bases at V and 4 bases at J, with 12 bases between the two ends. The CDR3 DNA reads TGCAGTGCTAGTGACACCCGGGGCACCGGGGAGCTGTTTTTT. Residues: CSASDTRGTGELFF.

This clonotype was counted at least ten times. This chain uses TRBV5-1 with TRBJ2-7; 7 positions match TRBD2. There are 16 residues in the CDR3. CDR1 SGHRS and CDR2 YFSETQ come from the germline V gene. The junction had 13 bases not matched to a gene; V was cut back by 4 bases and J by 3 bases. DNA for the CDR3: TGCGCCAGCAGCCGATCGTCAGGCGCGGGAGTCTACGAGCAGTACTTC. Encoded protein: CASSRSSGAGVYEQYF.